A selection of T cell receptor beta chains follows, all from one sample in a study of CD8 T cells in ankylosing spondylitis. TCRdb analysed the 5' RACE reads with MiXCR anew, one entry per CDR3 protein. The sample lists 40,000 to 50,000 distinct CDR3 sequences; 4% were seen once. The sample comprised blood, either unsorted or a sorted T cell fraction (not recorded which). These receptors all come from a female donor with ankylosing spondylitis or in good health (not recorded which). Each CDR3 is given with its conserved first and last residue. D genes are given only for firm matches. Clone sizes are given selectively: once, few, many, or a class where the clone is expanded.

v_gene,abundance,j_gene,d_gene,CDR3nt,CDR3aa
TRBV9,few,TRBJ1-1,.,TGTGCCAGCAGCTCAACGGGGGTTAGGAACACTGAAGCTTTCTTT,CASSSTGVRNTEAFF
TRBV9,many,TRBJ1-1,.,TGTGCCAGCAGCGTAAAGGAAGGGATTCGAAACACTGAAGCTTTCTTT,CASSVKEGIRNTEAFF
TRBV9,many,TRBJ2-5,.,TGTGCCAGCAGCGGAACGCAAGAGACCCAGTACTTC,CASSGTQETQYF
TRBV9,many,TRBJ2-1,TRBD2,TGTGCCAGCAGCGTAGGCCCCCGCGGGGGAGCCTACAATGAGCAGTTCTTC,CASSVGPRGGAYNEQFF
TRBV9,medium-sized,TRBJ1-4,TRBD1,TGTGCCAGCAGTGCTTGGGGACAGGGGGAACATAATGAAAAACTGTTTTTT,CASSAWGQGEHNEKLFF
TRBV9,medium-sized,TRBJ2-5,.,TGTGCCAGCAGCGTAGGGGAAGGAAGACAAGAGACCCAGTACTTC,CASSVGEGRQETQYF
TRBV9,medium-sized,TRBJ2-1,.,TGTGCCAGCAGCGTAGGGCTAGTCTCCTACAATGAGCAGTTCTTC,CASSVGLVSYNEQFF
TRBV9,many,TRBJ2-5,TRBD1,TGTGCCAGCAGCGTAGCGTGGGGACAGGGAGAGACCCAGTACTTC,CASSVAWGQGETQYF
TRBV9,many,TRBJ2-5,TRBD1,TGTGCCAGCAGCGTAACAGGGGTACAAGAGACCCAGTACTTC,CASSVTGVQETQYF
TRBV9,many,TRBJ2-3,TRBD1,TGTGCCAGCAGCTCTCAGCCAGGGGGAGGCACAGATACGCAGTATTTT,CASSSQPGGGTDTQYF
TRBV9,many,TRBJ1-5,TRBD1,TGTGCCAGCAGCGTAGAATGGGACAGGGATCAGCCCCAGCATTTT,CASSVEWDRDQPQHF
TRBV3-1,many,TRBJ2-3,.,TGTGCCAGCAGCCAATTAGGTATAGTAACAGATACGCAGTATTTT,CASSQLGIVTDTQYF
TRBV9,many,TRBJ2-7,.,TGTGCCAGCAGCTTGCGAGCATACACCTACGAGCAGTACTTC,CASSLRAYTYEQYF
TRBV9,many,TRBJ1-5,TRBD1,TGTGCCAGCAGCGCGGACAGGGACCAGCCCCAGCATTTT,CASSADRDQPQHF
TRBV9,many,TRBJ2-7,TRBD2,TGTGCCAGCAGCGTAGAGATAGCGGGGAGCTACGAGCAGTACTTC,CASSVEIAGSYEQYF
TRBV9,.,TRBJ2-5,TRBD1,TGTGCCAGCAGCTACCGGGACAGGGGGCCAGAAGAGACCCAGTACTTC,CASSYRDRGPEETQYF
TRBV9,few,TRBJ2-1,TRBD2,TGTGCCAGCAGCGGACTAGCGGGGGGAACAAATGAGCAGTTCTTC,CASSGLAGGTNEQFF
TRBV9,many,TRBJ1-4,.,TGTGCCAGCAGCGTAGGTCCAGGCGGTAATGAAAAACTGTTTTTT,CASSVGPGGNEKLFF
TRBV9,many,TRBJ2-7,TRBD2,TGTGCCAGCAGCTCCAGCGGGACTCCCTACGAGCAGTACTTC,CASSSSGTPYEQYF
TRBV9,few,TRBJ2-3,.,TGTGCCAGCAGCGTAGTCGGGACTCACACAGATACGCAGTATTTT,CASSVVGTHTDTQYF
TRBV9,many,TRBJ1-2,TRBD1,TGTGCCAGCAGCGCTAGGACAGGGGGCTTAGATTCTAACTATGGCTACACCTTC,CASSARTGGLDSNYGYTF
TRBV9,many,TRBJ2-3,TRBD1,TGTGCCAGCGGAGCCCGGACAGGGCGGGATACGCAGTATTTT,CASGARTGRDTQYF
TRBV9,many,TRBJ2-7,.,TGTGCCAGCAGCGCCAGGACAGTCGACGAGCAGTACTTC,CASSARTVDEQYF
TRBV9,many,TRBJ2-3,.,TGTGCCAGCACTGGTACGGCTAGCACAGATACGCAGTATTTT,CASTGTASTDTQYF
TRBV9,many,TRBJ2-3,TRBD2,TGTGCCAGCAGCGTCGGACTAGTCGGCACAGATACGCAGTATTTT,CASSVGLVGTDTQYF
TRBV9,many,TRBJ2-3,.,TGTGCCAGCAGCCCTCCGGGGAGGACAGATACGCAGTATTTT,CASSPPGRTDTQYF
TRBV9,many,TRBJ1-4,.,TGTGCCAGCAGCGTGGGGGGCCCTCTCGGGGAAAAACTGTTTTTT,CASSVGGPLGEKLFF
TRBV9,many,TRBJ2-7,TRBD1,TGTGCCAGCAGCGGAGACCCGATTAGAGGACAGGGGGCGTACGAGCAGTACTTC,CASSGDPIRGQGAYEQYF
TRBV9,many,TRBJ2-6,.,TGTGCCAGCTGCGACTTCGACGGCGTCCTGACTTTC,CASCDFDGVLTF
TRBV9,.,TRBJ1-2,.,TGTGCCAGCAGCGTAGAATGGGGCGGATGGAATGGCTACACCTTC,CASSVEWGGWNGYTF
TRBV9,many,TRBJ2-2,TRBD2,TGTGCCAGCAGCCAAGTAGTGGGGGGGGGCACCGGGGAGCTGTTTTTT,CASSQVVGGGTGELFF
TRBV9,many,TRBJ2-7,.,TGTGCCAGCAGCGTTGAAGGAAGAAGGACCTACGAGCAGTACTTC,CASSVEGRRTYEQYF
TRBV9,many,TRBJ2-7,.,TGTGCCAGCAGCTTTCAACCCGGAGCCTACGAGCAGTACTTC,CASSFQPGAYEQYF
TRBV21-1,many,TRBJ1-3,.,TGTGCCAGCAGCAAAGCTCCGGGGGCGGGAAACACCATATATTTT,CASSKAPGAGNTIYF
TRBV9,few,TRBJ2-5,TRBD2,TGTGCCAGCAGCCCAGACATGGCGGGGGGTGATGAGACCCAGTACTTC,CASSPDMAGGDETQYF
TRBV9,many,TRBJ2-5,TRBD2,TGTGCCAGCACCCGGGAGGGGATCCTCGGAGAAACCCAGTACTTC,CASTREGILGETQYF
TRBV9,many,TRBJ2-3,TRBD2,TGTGCCAGCAGCAACCTAGCGGGGGGGCCAGATACGCAGTATTTT,CASSNLAGGPDTQYF
TRBV9,.,TRBJ2-3,TRBD1,TGTGCCAGCAGCGCCTGGGACAGGGGGTCCACAGATACGCAGTATTTT,CASSAWDRGSTDTQYF
TRBV9,many,TRBJ2-5,TRBD1,TGTGCCAGCAGCGAAGGGATAACAGGGGTCCAAGAGACCCAGTACTTC,CASSEGITGVQETQYF
TRBV9,many,TRBJ2-1,.,TGTGCCAGCAGCGCAGTGGCAGGCTACAATGAGCAGTTCTTC,CASSAVAGYNEQFF
TRBV9,many,TRBJ2-5,.,TGTGCCAGCAGCGTAGGGGGCTGGGAGACCCAGTACTTC,CASSVGGWETQYF
TRBV9,.,TRBJ1-4,.,TGTGCCAGCAGCGAAGGGAACGGTTTTAATGAAAAACTGTTTTTT,CASSEGNGFNEKLFF
TRBV9,many,TRBJ2-3,.,TGTGCCAGCAGCGTCCACGGGACTTCGACACGAGATACGCAGTATTTT,CASSVHGTSTRDTQYF
TRBV9,few,TRBJ2-1,TRBD2,TGTGCCAGCAGCGCTAGCGGGGGTGAGCAGTTCTTC,CASSASGGEQFF
TRBV9,many,TRBJ1-1,.,TGTGCCAGCAGCGTAGGAACATCAGTAGACACTGAAGCTTTCTTT,CASSVGTSVDTEAFF
TRBV9,many,TRBJ2-2,.,TGTGCCAGCAGCCCACGCGGCGGCGACACCGGGGAGCTGTTTTTT,CASSPRGGDTGELFF
TRBV9,many,TRBJ2-6,.,TGTGCCAGCAGCGTAGAGGTTTGGAAGGGGTCTGGGGCCAACGTCCTGACTTTC,CASSVEVWKGSGANVLTF
TRBV9,many,TRBJ2-1,TRBD2,TGTGCCAGCAGCGTAGATTTAGGTAGCGGGGGGGTCAATGAGCAGTTCTTC,CASSVDLGSGGVNEQFF
TRBV9,.,TRBJ2-2,.,TGTGCCAGCAGACTCCGTGACAATACCGGGGAGCTGTTTTTT,CASRLRDNTGELFF
TRBV9,many,TRBJ1-2,TRBD1,TGTGCCAGCAGCCTGGGACAGGGCCTAACTAACTATGGCTACACCTTC,CASSLGQGLTNYGYTF
TRBV9,many,TRBJ1-6,.,TGTGCCAGCAGCGAGGGACGGCTGAATTCACCCCTCCACTTT,CASSEGRLNSPLHF
TRBV9,many,TRBJ1-5,.,TGTGCCAGCAGCACCCGGGACGCCCCCGGGCCCCAGCATTTT,CASSTRDAPGPQHF
TRBV9,many,TRBJ2-3,TRBD2,TGTGCCAGCAGCGTCGGGGGGATAAGCACAGATACGCAGTATTTT,CASSVGGISTDTQYF
TRBV9,many,TRBJ1-5,TRBD1,TGTGCCAGCAGCGACGACAGGGATAGCAATCAGCCCCAGCATTTT,CASSDDRDSNQPQHF
TRBV9,many,TRBJ2-2,.,TGTGCCAGCAGCGTAGGTCAGGTAGACACCGGGGAGCTGTTTTTT,CASSVGQVDTGELFF
TRBV9,few,TRBJ2-5,.,TGTGCCAGCAGCTCCCCCAAGGGGGTAGGGGAGACCCAGTACTTC,CASSSPKGVGETQYF
TRBV9,.,TRBJ1-1,.,TGTGCCAGCAGCGTAGATTGGGTGACTACTGGCGCTTTCTTT,CASSVDWVTTGAFF
TRBV9,many,TRBJ2-4,.,TGTGCCAGCAGCGTAGCACCAGACCTTCGGCACATTCAGTACTTC,CASSVAPDLRHIQYF